This T cell receptor beta chain was sequenced during a study of PD-L1 blockade in urothelial cancer. Study-level information: After treatment start, blood was analyzed at 3 weeks (second dose) and at 6 weeks.

The junction had 8 bases not matched to a gene; V was cut back by 5 bases and J by 10 bases. From germline, CDR1 is SGHDT and CDR2 YYEEEE. The CDR3 has 14 residues. As regards this clone: As yet, its antigen is unknown.

Study observations and caveats: Pretreatment TCR clonality in blood under the median foretold superior survival.

The time point: pretreatment peripheral blood. Urothelial carcinoma, locally advanced or metastatic, affected the patients. Each PCR received spiked synthetic TCR analog templates. Measured with immunoSEQ multiplex PCR; TCRdb has only the in-frame clones, and not every one. The sample yields tens of thousands of clones, about four fifths seen once. The chain couples TRBV5-6 to TRBJ1-6; TRBD1 aligns across 8 bases. Sequenced here: PBMCs, sampled around atezolizumab (anti-PD-L1) treatment. This TCR derives from a man in his 70s with urothelial cancer. CDR3 sequence (DNA): TGTGCCAGCAGACCACAGGGGGGTGGGTCACCCCTCCACTTT. It specifies CASRPQGGGSPLHF.